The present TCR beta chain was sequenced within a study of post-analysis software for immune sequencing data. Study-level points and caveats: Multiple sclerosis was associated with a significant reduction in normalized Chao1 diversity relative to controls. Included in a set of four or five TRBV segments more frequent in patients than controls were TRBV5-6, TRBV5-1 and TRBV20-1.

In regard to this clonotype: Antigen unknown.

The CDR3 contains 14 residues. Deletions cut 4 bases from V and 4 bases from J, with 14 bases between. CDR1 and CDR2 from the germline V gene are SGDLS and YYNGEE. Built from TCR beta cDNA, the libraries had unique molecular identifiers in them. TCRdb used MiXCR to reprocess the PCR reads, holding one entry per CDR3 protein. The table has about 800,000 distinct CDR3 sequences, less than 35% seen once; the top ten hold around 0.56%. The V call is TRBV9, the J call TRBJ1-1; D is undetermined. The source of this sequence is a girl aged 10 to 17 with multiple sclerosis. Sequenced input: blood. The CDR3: CASSPRISVTEAFF. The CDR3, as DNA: TGTGCCAGCAGCCCCCGTATTAGTGTCACTGAAGCTTTCTTT.